Shown below are 28 T cell receptor beta chains from a single sample sequenced in a study of blood T cell repertoires in COVID-19. Libraries were prepared by immunoSEQ multiplex PCR; TCRdb keeps only in-frame clonotypes and omits some of them. The table has 150,000 or so clones, 75% to 90% seen once. Sequenced sample: peripheral blood. The receptors originated from a man younger than 30 with COVID-19, enrolled during active disease.

The chain recombines TRBV30 with TRBJ1-3, with D possibly TRBD1 on 5 matching bases. Germline CDR1 reads GTSNPN; CDR2 reads SVGIG (reference sequence). This CDR3 spans 15 amino acids. Trimming took off 1 base at V and 0 bases at J, with 10 bases between the two ends. In nucleotides, the CDR3 is TGTGCCTGGAGTGGCCTGGGGGGCTCTGGAAACACCATATATTTT. Protein: CAWSGLGGSGNTIYF.

This clone has a single count. The rearrangement uses TRBV9 and TRBJ2-7; TRBD1 aligns across 10 bases. V shed 4 bases and J 2 bases; nucleotides not matched to a gene: 6. The CDR3 totals 15 residues. Per the germline V gene, CDR1 is SGDLS and CDR2 is YYNGEE. The CDR3 DNA reads TGTGCCAGCAGCCGGTGGGACAGGGGTCCCTACGAGCAGTACTTC. Encoded protein: CASSRWDRGPYEQYF.

V is TRBV19 and J is TRBJ2-7; 8 bases map to TRBD2. CDR1 is LNHDA and CDR2 is SQIVND in the germline V gene (reference sequence). The CDR3 is 17 amino acids. V lost 5 bases to trimming and J lost 3 bases; unmatched junction nucleotides: 15. The CDR3 sequence is CASSLPSVFSGDYEQYF. As DNA, the CDR3 is TGTGCCAGTAGTCTCCCCTCGGTTTTTAGCGGGGACTACGAGCAGTACTTC.

The chain carries TRBV19 and TRBJ2-1; TRBD2 might be the D (6 bases). V lost 6 bases and J lost 8, with 14 bases in between. The CDR3 covers 13 residues. Germline values: CDR1 LNHDA, CDR2 SQIVND (reference sequence). Written as DNA, the CDR3 is TGTGCCAGTAGAACAGGAGGGATCGATGAGCAGTTCTTC. Its translation: CASRTGGIDEQFF.

The chain combines TRBV27 with TRBJ1-2; the D gene is possibly TRBD1 (5 bases). V dropped 8 bases and J dropped 4 bases, with 14 bases sitting between them. This CDR3 contains 13 residues. Germline V lookup: CDR1 MNHEY, CDR2 SMNVEV (reference sequence). CDR3 DNA: TGTGCCAGCGGGGCGGGGGAGGGCTATGGCTACACCTTC. This sequence encodes CASGAGEGYGYTF.

The table lists this clone with a count of one. V and J are TRBV20-1 and TRBJ1-4; D is ambiguous. Germline V gives CDR1 DFQATT, CDR2 SNEGSKA (reference sequence). The CDR3 sequence is 10 residues long. Trimming removed 3 bases at V and 12 bases at J, with 8 bases between. This CDR3 reads CSASLGELFF. DNA for the CDR3: TGCAGTGCTAGTCTCGGGGAACTGTTTTTT.

V is TRBV19 and J is TRBJ2-1, with D possibly matching TRBD1 (6 bases). Trimming took off 3 bases at V and 4 bases at J, with 13 bases between the two ends. The CDR3 spans 15 residues. CDR1 and CDR2 from the germline V gene are LNHDA and SQIVND (reference sequence). The CDR3 loop is CASSITGLLYNEQFF. The CDR3, as DNA: TGTGCCAGTAGTATTACAGGGTTACTTTACAATGAGCAGTTCTTC.

V is TRBV6-2 or TRBV6-3 and J is TRBJ1-2; no firm D call. The length of the CDR3 is 13 residues. Germline assignment: CDR1 MNHEY and CDR2 SVGEGT. Trimming left V 2 bases short and J 4 bases short, with 8 bases between. The CDR3 sequence: CASSYAGIYGYTF. CDR3 sequence (DNA): TGTGCCAGCAGTTACGCCGGGATCTATGGCTACACCTTC.

V usage is TRBV2 and J usage is TRBJ1-1; possibly TRBD1 for D (6 bases). The CDR3 has 14 residues. Trimming shortened V by 9 bases and J by 0 bases, and 14 bases separated the two germline ends. The germline gives CDR1 SNHLY, CDR2 FYNNEI. The chain's CDR3 is CASPGAGVNTEAFF. The CDR3 bases are TGTGCCAGTCCAGGGGCAGGCGTGAACACTGAAGCTTTCTTT.

This chain connects TRBV19 to TRBJ2-1, with 9 nucleotides matching TRBD2. Trimming at V came to 4 bases and at J to 7 bases, leaving 8 bases not matched to a gene. CDR3 size: 15 residues. Germline lookup yields CDR1 LNHDA and CDR2 SQIVND (reference sequence). CDR3 DNA sequence: TGTGCCAGTAGTACCTCGACTAGCGGAAGGAATGAGCAGTTCTTC. Translating it yields CASSTSTSGRNEQFF.

V is TRBV11-2 and J is TRBJ2-7; D is uncertain. The CDR3 has 14 amino acids. V lost 3 bases to trimming and J lost 4 bases, with 13 bases between them. Germline lookup yields CDR1 SGHAT and CDR2 FQNNGV. The CDR3 is CASSFGPRRYEQYF. The CDR3 DNA sequence: TGTGCCAGCAGCTTTGGGCCCCGAAGGTACGAGCAGTACTTC. Supplemented by reference TRBV11-2 and TRBJ2-7, the full variable domain reads EAGVAQSPRYKIIEKRQSVAFWCNPISGHATLYWYQQILGQGPKLLIQFQNNGVVDDSQLPKDRFSAERLKGVDSTLKIQPAKLEDSAVYLCASSFGPRRYEQYFGPGTRLTVT.

This clone was detected only once. The rearrangement links TRBV11-2 to TRBJ2-5; 9 bases fit TRBD1. V trimming: 5 bases; J trimming: 5 bases; junction bases outside the gene matches: 12. Per the germline V gene, CDR1 is SGHAT and CDR2 is FQNNGV. The CDR3 covers 16 residues. CDR3: CASSTGTGSSRETQYF. DNA for the CDR3: TGTGCCAGCAGCACCGGGACAGGGTCCTCTAGGGAGACCCAGTACTTC.

This chain links TRBV20-1 with TRBJ2-7, with 9 bases that match TRBD2. Germline V gene lookup returns CDR1 DFQATT and CDR2 SNEGSKA (reference sequence). The J segment lost 7 bases and the V segment lost 3 bases, leaving 10 bases of the junction unmatched. The CDR3 is made up of 14 amino acids. The CDR3 reads CSASRLAGNQEQYF. DNA of the CDR3: TGCAGTGCTAGTCGCCTAGCGGGAAATCAAGAGCAGTACTTC.

The J gene is TRBJ1-2, the V gene TRBV6-5, with a weak D call TRBD1 (5 bases). Germline V CDR1 and CDR2: MNHEY, SVGAGI. This CDR3 is 16 amino acids long. V shed 3 bases and J shed 3 bases, with 17 bases lying between them. CDR3 sequence reads: CASSYSLLGTYYGYTF. DNA for the CDR3: TGTGCCAGCAGTTATTCCTTACTCGGGACTTACTATGGCTACACCTTC.

The chain recombines TRBV4-2 with TRBJ2-2; 8 bases are shared with TRBD2. V gave up 0 bases and J gave up 2 bases; unmatched junction bases: 8. The CDR3 extends over 18 amino acids. Germline V gives CDR1 LGHNA, CDR2 YNFKEQ. This chain's CDR3 is CASSQESPTSGNTGELFF. The CDR3 bases are TGTGCCAGCAGCCAAGAAAGTCCCACTAGCGGAAACACCGGGGAGCTGTTTTTT.

The chain is built from TRBV6-6 and TRBJ1-2, with TRBD1 identical over 7 bases. The CDR3 contains 14 residues. The V segment lost 2 bases and the J segment 4 bases; nucleotides outside the gene matches: 4. In germline, CDR1 is MNHNY, CDR2 SVGAGI (reference sequence). For the CDR3, the DNA is TGTGCCAGCAGTTACACGACAGGGAGCTATGGCTACACCTTC. Amino acids: CASSYTTGSYGYTF.

The chain joins TRBV5-6 to TRBJ2-3, with D possibly being TRBD2 (6 bases). Trimming left V 4 bases short and J 2 bases short, with 14 bases between. The CDR3 is made up of 15 amino acids. Germline CDR1 is SGHDT and CDR2 is YYEEEE. CDR3: CASSELSGHTDTQYF. In DNA, the CDR3 is TGTGCCAGCAGCGAACTTAGCGGACACACAGATACGCAGTATTTT.

The chain links TRBV18 to TRBJ2-7, with a weak D call TRBD2 (6 bases). Trimming cost V 3 bases and J 0 bases, with 18 bases left between them. Per the germline V gene, CDR1 is KGHSH and CDR2 is LQKENI. The CDR3 consists of 17 residues. The CDR3 DNA follows: TGTGCCAGCTCACCCGCCTCGGGCGGGACCTTCTCCTACGAGCAGTACTTC. Its protein product is CASSPASGGTFSYEQYF.

The chain uses TRBV27 and TRBJ2-1, with TRBD2 matching 10 bases. Germline V gene data show CDR1 as MNHEY and CDR2 as SMNVEV (reference sequence). This CDR3 has 16 amino acids. With V trimmed by 8 bases and J by 0 bases, 7 bases remained unmatched. CDR3 sequence: CASWGASGSSYNEQFF. CDR3 sequence (DNA): TGTGCCAGCTGGGGGGCTAGCGGGAGCTCCTACAATGAGCAGTTCTTC.

This clone was seen just once. The chain employs TRBV5-1 and TRBJ2-1; 7 bases fit TRBD1. CDR1 SGHRS and CDR2 YFSETQ come from the germline V gene. The CDR3 extends over 15 amino acids. The trim removed 6 bases at V and 0 bases at J, leaving 6 bases unmatched. As DNA, the CDR3 is TGCGCCAGCAATCGAGGGACAGCCTCCTACAATGAGCAGTTCTTC. It yields the protein CASNRGTASYNEQFF.

The chain couples TRBV2 to TRBJ2-1; D call uncertain. The germline CDR1 and CDR2 sequences are SNHLY and FYNNEI. The ends were cut back, 9 bases at V and 7 bases at J, with 13 bases in the middle. This CDR3 contains 12 residues. DNA for the CDR3: TGTGCCAGTTTACCGGGTCGGAATGAGCAGTTCTTC. As protein: CASLPGRNEQFF. The full variable domain, in which reference TRBV2 and TRBJ2-1 provide the parts outside the CDR3, is EPEVTQTPSHQVTQMGQEVILRCVPISNHLYFYWYRQILGQKVEFLVSFYNNEISEKSEIFDDQFSVERPDGSNFTLKIRSTKLEDSAMYFCASLPGRNEQFFGPGTRLTVL.

The chain combines TRBV5-1 with TRBJ2-2, with a weak D call TRBD2 (5 bases). Trimming left V 3 bases short and J 3 bases short, with 9 bases between. Germline V gene data show CDR1 as SGHRS and CDR2 as YFSETQ. The CDR3 has 14 amino acids. The CDR3 coding sequence is TGCGCCAGCAGCTCGAACGGGGACACCGGGGAGCTGTTTTTT. Encoded protein: CASSSNGDTGELFF.

The V gene is TRBV5-1, the J gene TRBJ1-1; D not resolved. The germline V and J ends were trimmed by 0 bases and 1 base, with 4 bases remaining between them. This CDR3 comprises 13 residues. Per the germline V gene, CDR1 is SGHRS and CDR2 is YFSETQ. The CDR3 nucleotides read TGCGCCAGCAGCTTGGCCGGGAACACTGAAGCTTTCTTT. Its translation is CASSLAGNTEAFF.

This chain uses TRBV9 with TRBJ2-3, with TRBD2 identical over 12 bases. The CDR3 consists of 18 residues. CDR1 and CDR2 (germline): SGDLS, YYNGEE. V was pared by 0 bases and J by 0 bases, with 5 bases of the junction left unmatched. CDR3 nucleotide sequence: TGTGCCAGCAGCGTAGGGCTAGCGGGAGGGGCTAGCACAGATACGCAGTATTTT. Translated, it gives CASSVGLAGGASTDTQYF.

V and J are TRBV11-2 and TRBJ2-1; tentatively, D is TRBD2 (5 bases). The ends were cut back, 4 bases at V and 9 bases at J, with 7 bases in the middle. Germline CDR1 and CDR2: SGHAT and FQNNGV. This CDR3 is built from 11 residues. The CDR3 DNA reads as TGTGCCAGCAGCTCGGGGAGTGAGCAGTTCTTC. Amino acids: CASSSGSEQFF.

This chain uses TRBV6-4 with TRBJ2-1; D is unclear. V lost 6 bases and J 0 bases, leaving 9 bases between the germline ends. This CDR3 spans 14 amino acids. Germline assignment: CDR1 MRHNA and CDR2 SNTAGT. The CDR3 region is CASRSLSSYNEQFF. CDR3 bases: TGTGCCAGCAGATCCTTGAGCTCCTACAATGAGCAGTTCTTC.

The rearrangement joins TRBV6-6 to TRBJ1-2; D is unclear. V was cut by 6 bases and J by 6 bases, with 14 bases left in between. This CDR3 comprises 13 residues. CDR1 and CDR2 (germline): MNHNY, SVGAGI (reference sequence). Written as DNA, the CDR3 is TGTGCCAGCAGCGCGGGCCAAAGGCATGGCTACACCTTC. Translating it yields CASSAGQRHGYTF.

This clone was seen once. The chain combines TRBV18 with TRBJ2-7, with 8 bases matching TRBD1. V was clipped by 4 bases and J by 1 base; unmatched bases: 9. This CDR3 has 16 residues. Per the germline V gene, CDR1 is KGHSH and CDR2 is LQKENI. In nucleotides, the CDR3 is TGTGCCAGCTCACTTAACCTAGACAGGGGTTCCTACGAGCAGTACTTC. This gives the protein CASSLNLDRGSYEQYF.